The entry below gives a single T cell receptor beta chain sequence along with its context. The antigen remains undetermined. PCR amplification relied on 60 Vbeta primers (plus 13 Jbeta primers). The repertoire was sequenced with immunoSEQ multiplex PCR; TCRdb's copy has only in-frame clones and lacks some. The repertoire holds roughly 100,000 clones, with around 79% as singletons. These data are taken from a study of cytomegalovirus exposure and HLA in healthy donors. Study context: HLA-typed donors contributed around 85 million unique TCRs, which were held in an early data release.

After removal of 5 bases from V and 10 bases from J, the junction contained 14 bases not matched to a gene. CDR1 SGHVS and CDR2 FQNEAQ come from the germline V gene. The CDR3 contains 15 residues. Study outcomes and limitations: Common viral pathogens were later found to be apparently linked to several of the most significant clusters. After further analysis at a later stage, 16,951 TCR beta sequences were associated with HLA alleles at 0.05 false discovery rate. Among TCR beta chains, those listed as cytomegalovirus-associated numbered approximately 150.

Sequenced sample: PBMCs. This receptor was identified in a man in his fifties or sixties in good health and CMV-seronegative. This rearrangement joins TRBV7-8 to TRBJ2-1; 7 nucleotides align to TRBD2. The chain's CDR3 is CASSPVGGTLLEQFF. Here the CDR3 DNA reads TGTGCCAGCAGCCCCGTGGGGGGGACCCTCTTGGAGCAGTTCTTC.